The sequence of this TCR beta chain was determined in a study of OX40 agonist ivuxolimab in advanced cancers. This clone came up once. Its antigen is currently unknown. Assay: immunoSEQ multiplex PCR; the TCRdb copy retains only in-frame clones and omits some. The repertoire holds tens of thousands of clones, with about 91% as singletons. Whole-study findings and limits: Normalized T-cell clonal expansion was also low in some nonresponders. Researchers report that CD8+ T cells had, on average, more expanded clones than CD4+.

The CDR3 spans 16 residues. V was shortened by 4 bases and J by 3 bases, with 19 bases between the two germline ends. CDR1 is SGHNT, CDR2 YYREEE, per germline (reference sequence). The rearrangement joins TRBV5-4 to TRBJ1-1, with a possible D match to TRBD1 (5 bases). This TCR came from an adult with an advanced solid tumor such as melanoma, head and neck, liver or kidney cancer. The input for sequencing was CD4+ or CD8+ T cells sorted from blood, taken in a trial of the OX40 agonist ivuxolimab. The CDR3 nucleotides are TGTGCCAGCAGCCAAGATTTCGGGACTGGGGACACTGAAGCTTTCTTT. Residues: CASSQDFGTGDTEAFF.